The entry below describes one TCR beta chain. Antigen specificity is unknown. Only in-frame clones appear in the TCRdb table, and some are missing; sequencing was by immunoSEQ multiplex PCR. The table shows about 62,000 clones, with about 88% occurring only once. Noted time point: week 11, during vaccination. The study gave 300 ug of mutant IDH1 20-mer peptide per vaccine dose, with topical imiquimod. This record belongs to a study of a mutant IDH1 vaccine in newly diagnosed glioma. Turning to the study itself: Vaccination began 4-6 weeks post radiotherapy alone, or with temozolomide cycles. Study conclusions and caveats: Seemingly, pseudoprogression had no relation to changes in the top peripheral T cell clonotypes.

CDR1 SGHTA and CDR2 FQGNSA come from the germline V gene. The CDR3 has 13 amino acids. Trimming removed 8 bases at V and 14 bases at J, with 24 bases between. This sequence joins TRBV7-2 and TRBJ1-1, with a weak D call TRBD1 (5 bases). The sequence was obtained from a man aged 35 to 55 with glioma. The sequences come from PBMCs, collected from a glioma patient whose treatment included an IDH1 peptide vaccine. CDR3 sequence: CASRTTGLGEDFF. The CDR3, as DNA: TGTGCCAGCCGAACAACTGGGCTAGGGGAAGACTTCTTT.